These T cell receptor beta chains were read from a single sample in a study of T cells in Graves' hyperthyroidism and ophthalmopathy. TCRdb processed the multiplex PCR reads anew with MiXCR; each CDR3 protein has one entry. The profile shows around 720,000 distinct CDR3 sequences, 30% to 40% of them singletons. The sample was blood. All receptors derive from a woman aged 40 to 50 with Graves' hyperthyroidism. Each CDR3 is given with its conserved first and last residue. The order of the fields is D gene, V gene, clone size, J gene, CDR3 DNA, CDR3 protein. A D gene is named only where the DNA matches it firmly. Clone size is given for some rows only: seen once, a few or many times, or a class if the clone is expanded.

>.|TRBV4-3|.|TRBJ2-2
TGCGCCAGCAGCCAAGATTTGGCAGGGGGAGGGGGGGAGCTGTTTTTT
CASSQDLAGGGGELFF
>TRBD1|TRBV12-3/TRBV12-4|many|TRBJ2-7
TGTGCCAGCAAAGCGGGACAGGGAACCTACGAGCAGTACTTC
CASKAGQGTYEQYF
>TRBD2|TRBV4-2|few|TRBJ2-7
TGTGCCAGCAGCCAAGATGTTGTCGGGACTAGCGGGGGCTCCTACGAGCAGTACTTC
CASSQDVVGTSGGSYEQYF
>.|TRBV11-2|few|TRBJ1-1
TGTGCCAGCAGCTTAGAGCCGGCAGGGGACACTGAAGCTTTCTTT
CASSLEPAGDTEAFF
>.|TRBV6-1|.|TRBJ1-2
TGTGCCAGCGAGAGACAGGACCTGCGCGGCTACACCTTC
CASERQDLRGYTF
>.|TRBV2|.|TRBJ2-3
TGTGCCAGCACCGGCTGGAGGAGCACAGATACGCAGTATTTT
CASTGWRSTDTQYF
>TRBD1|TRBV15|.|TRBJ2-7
TGTGGCACCAGCAGACCGGACAGGGGGTTAGATACGCAGTACTTC
CGTSRPDRGLDTQYF
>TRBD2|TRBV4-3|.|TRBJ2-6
TGCGCCAGCACCCGGGGGGGTGTCACCAACGTCCTGACTTTC
CASTRGGVTNVLTF
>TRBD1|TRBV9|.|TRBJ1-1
TGTGCCAGCAGCGTAGGCCCCGGACAGGGAGGAACTGAAGCTTTCTTT
CASSVGPGQGGTEAFF
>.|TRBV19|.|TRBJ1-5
TGTGCCAGTAATTCTTCCCCCCCACCAACACCGAATCAGCCCCAGCATTTT
CASNSSPPPTPNQPQHF
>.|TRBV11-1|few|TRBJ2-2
TGTGCCAGCAGCTGGCTCTCCTTGCTGGGGGGCTCGAACACCGGGGAGCTGTTTTTT
CASSWLSLLGGSNTGELFF
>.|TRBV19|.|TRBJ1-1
TGTGCCAATAGTATCCAAATCCGGGTCCCTGAAGCTTTCTTT
CANSIQIRVPEAFF
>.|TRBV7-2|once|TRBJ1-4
TGTGCCAGCAGCTTGTGGAGTCTTAATGAAAAACTGTTTTTT
CASSLWSLNEKLFF
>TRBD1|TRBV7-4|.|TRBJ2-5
TGTGCCAGCAGCCACCGGGACAGGAGTGGTTTGGCTTGGGAGACCCAGTACTTC
CASSHRDRSGLAWETQYF
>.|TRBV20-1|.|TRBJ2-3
TGCAGTGCCCCCCTAGCGTGGGAAGATACGCAGTATTTT
CSAPLAWEDTQYF
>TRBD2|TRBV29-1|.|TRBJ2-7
TGCAGCGTTACCCTAGCGGGAAGTTCCCAGCAGTACTTC
CSVTLAGSSQQYF
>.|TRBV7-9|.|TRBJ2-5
TGTGCCAGCAGCTTAGCGGAGGGATCGGATAGCAATCAGCCCCAGTACTTC
CASSLAEGSDSNQPQYF
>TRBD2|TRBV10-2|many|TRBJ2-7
TGCGCCAGCAGTGGAGCGGGGGAGCAGTACTTC
CASSGAGEQYF
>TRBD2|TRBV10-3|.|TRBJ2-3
TGTGCCATCAGGGGTTCAGTAGCGGGGGCAGATACGCAGTATTTT
CAIRGSVAGADTQYF
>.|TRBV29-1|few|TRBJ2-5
TGCAGCGTTGAAGGGGCAACTAAAGAGACCCAGTACTTC
CSVEGATKETQYF
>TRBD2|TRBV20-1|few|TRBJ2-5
TGCAGTGCTACCATAGCGGGGAAAGAGACCCAGTACTTC
CSATIAGKETQYF
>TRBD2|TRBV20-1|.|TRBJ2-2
TGCAGTGCTAGAGGCCGGGCGGGGGGCGGCGGGGAGCTGTTTTTT
CSARGRAGGGGELFF
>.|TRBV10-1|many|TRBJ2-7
TGCGCCAGCAGTGAGAGCGGGTTACCCACGGCCTACGAGCAGTACTTC
CASSESGLPTAYEQYF
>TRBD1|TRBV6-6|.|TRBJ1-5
TGTGCCAGCAGTTCCCTGACAGGGGCTGGCCAGCCCCAGCATTTT
CASSSLTGAGQPQHF
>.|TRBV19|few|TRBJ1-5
TGTGCCAGCTCCTACCGACAGCCTTCCAATCAGCCCCAGCATTTT
CASSYRQPSNQPQHF
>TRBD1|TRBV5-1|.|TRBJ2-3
TGCGCCAGCAGCTTCGGGACAGGGGTAACAGATACGCAGTATTTT
CASSFGTGVTDTQYF
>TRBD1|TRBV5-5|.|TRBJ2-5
TGTGCCAGCAGCTTGCCCGGACAGGGAGTAGAGACCCAGTACTTC
CASSLPGQGVETQYF
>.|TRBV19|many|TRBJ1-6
TGTGCCAGTAGTATGGGGATTAGGGGAGGCTCACCCCTCCACTTT
CASSMGIRGGSPLHF
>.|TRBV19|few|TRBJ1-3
TGTGCCAGTAACCCCCCGAGACAGCCTGGAAACACCATATATTTT
CASNPPRQPGNTIYF
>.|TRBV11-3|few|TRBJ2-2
TGTGCCAGCGGAAAGTTGACACCGACCGGGGAGCTGTTTTTT
CASGKLTPTGELFF
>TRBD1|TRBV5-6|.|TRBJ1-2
TGTGCCAGCAGCTTCGACAGGGCCCCCGCTGCCTATGGCTACACCTTC
CASSFDRAPAAYGYTF
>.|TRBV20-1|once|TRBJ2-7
TGCAGTGCTTTGGACCGAGACTCCTACGAGCAGTACTTC
CSALDRDSYEQYF
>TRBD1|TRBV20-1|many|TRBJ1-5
TGCAGTGCGGGCGGGACAGGGGGCAATCAGCCCCAGCATTTT
CSAGGTGGNQPQHF
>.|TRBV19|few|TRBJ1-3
TGTGCCAGTAGTATATCCCTCTACTCTGGAAACACCATATATTTT
CASSISLYSGNTIYF
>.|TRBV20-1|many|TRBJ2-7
TGCAGTGCTAGAGGGGGGCCTAACGAGCAGTACTTC
CSARGGPNEQYF
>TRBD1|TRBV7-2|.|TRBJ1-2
TGTGCCAGCAGCTTAGGCGTTAGGGGACAGGGGGGCTATGGCTACACCTTC
CASSLGVRGQGGYGYTF
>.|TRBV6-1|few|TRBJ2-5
TGTGCCAGCGGCCCTTTTCTGGGGGAGACCCAGTACTTC
CASGPFLGETQYF
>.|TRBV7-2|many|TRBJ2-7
TGTGCCAGCAGCTTTCAACGGGACACCTACGAGCAGTACTTC
CASSFQRDTYEQYF
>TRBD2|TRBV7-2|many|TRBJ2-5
TGTGCCAGCAGCCCAGGACTAGCTCCTGAAGAGACCCAGTACTTC
CASSPGLAPEETQYF
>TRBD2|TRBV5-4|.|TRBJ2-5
TGTGCCAGCAGCTTGGCTGGTAGCGGGGGGAGATCCCAGTACTTC
CASSLAGSGGRSQYF
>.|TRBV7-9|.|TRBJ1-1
TGTGCCAGCAGCTTAGTTAGCAGGGATGAAGCTTTCTTT
CASSLVSRDEAFF
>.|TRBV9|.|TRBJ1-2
TGTGCCAGCAGCCCAGATTCCTCCGTTTGGCAAAGCTTCTATGGCTACACCTTC
CASSPDSSVWQSFYGYTF
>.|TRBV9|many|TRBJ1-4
TGTGCCAGCAGCATGACAGTCCGTGGGGAAAAACTGTTTTTT
CASSMTVRGEKLFF
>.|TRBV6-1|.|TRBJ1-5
TGTGCCAGCATCGAACTTTCTAATCAGCCCCAGCATTTT
CASIELSNQPQHF
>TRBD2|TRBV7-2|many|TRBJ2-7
TGTGCCAGCAGCTTTACCTACGGGAGGACCGGCGAGCAGTACTTC
CASSFTYGRTGEQYF
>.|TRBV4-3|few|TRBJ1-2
TGCGCCAGCAGCCCCCAAGATGGGCTCAACTATGGCTACACCTTC
CASSPQDGLNYGYTF
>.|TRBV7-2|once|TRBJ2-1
TGTGCCAGCAGCTTAAGGGGGTTTTCCTACAATGAGCAGTTCTTC
CASSLRGFSYNEQFF
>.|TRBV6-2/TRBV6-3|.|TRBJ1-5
TGTGCCAGCAGCCAGAGGCCAAAAGGAGGGCAGGGGCTCATTCAGCCCCAGCATTTT
CASSQRPKGGQGLIQPQHF
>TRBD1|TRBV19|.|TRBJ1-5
TGTGCCAGTAGTAAACCTACCGGGACAGGAGATAGCAATCAGCCCCAGCATTTT
CASSKPTGTGDSNQPQHF
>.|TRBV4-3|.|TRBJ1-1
TGCGCCAGCAGCCAAGACAGCGGACAGCGAAAGGCTTTCTTT
CASSQDSGQRKAFF
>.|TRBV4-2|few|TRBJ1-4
TGTGCCAGCTCTCGCACACTTATTGGTACCCTGGAAGAACTGTTTTTT
CASSRTLIGTLEELFF
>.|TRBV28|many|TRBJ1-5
TGTGCCAGCAGTGCGGACCGGCTGACAGCGGGGAGCCAGCCCCAGCATTTT
CASSADRLTAGSQPQHF
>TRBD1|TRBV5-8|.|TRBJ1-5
TGCGCCAGCAGCCCCTACAGGGGGGAAAATCAGCCCCAGCATTTT
CASSPYRGENQPQHF
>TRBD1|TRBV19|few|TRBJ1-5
TGTGCCTGGGCCCGGACAGGGTGGATTGGCAATCAGCCCCAGCATTTT
CAWARTGWIGNQPQHF
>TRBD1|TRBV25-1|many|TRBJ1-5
TGTGCCAGCAGTGGGGCAGGGGGTAACCAGCCCCAGCATTTT
CASSGAGGNQPQHF
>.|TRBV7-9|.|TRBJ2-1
TGTGCCAGCAGCTTAGCGTCTGTGGGGGGACAGTTCTTC
CASSLASVGGQFF
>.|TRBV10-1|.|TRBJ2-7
TGCGCCAGCAGTGATAACATGTATACCTACGAGCAGTACTTC
CASSDNMYTYEQYF
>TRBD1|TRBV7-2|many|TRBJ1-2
TGTGCCAGCAGCTTAGGGACAGGGGGCGCGTCGGGTGGCTACACCTTC
CASSLGTGGASGGYTF
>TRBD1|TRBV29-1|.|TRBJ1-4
TGCAGCCGGAGAGAGACAGGGAATGAAAAACTGTTTTTT
CSRRETGNEKLFF